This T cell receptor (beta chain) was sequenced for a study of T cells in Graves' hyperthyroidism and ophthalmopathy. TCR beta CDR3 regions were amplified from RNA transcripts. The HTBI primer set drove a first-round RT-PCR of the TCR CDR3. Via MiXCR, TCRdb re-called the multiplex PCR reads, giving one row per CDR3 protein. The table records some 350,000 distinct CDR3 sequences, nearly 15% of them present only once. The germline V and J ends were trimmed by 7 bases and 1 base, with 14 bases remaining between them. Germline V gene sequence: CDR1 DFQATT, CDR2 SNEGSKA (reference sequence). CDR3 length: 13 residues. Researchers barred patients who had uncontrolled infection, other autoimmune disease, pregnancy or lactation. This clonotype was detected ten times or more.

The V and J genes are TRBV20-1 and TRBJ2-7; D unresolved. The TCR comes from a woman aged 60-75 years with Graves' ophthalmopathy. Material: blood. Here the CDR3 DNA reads TGCAGTGGCCGGGTCCCCCCTTCCTACGAGCAGTACTTC. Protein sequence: CSGRVPPSYEQYF.